A single sample gave rise to the 21 T cell receptor beta chains below, sequenced in a study of blood T cell repertoires in COVID-19. Profiling relied on immunoSEQ multiplex PCR, and the TCRdb table lists in-frame clones only, not all of them. This repertoire shows about 200,000 clones, roughly 88% found once; its top ten account for over 2.5%. The sequencing input was peripheral blood. The receptors originated from a man between 60 and 75 years old with acute or convalescent COVID-19.

A few counts support this clone. This sequence joins TRBV12-3 or TRBV12-4 and TRBJ1-1; D is ambiguous. The V and J ends lost 6 bases and 6 bases respectively, with 8 bases between them. This CDR3 contains 11 residues. The CDR3 protein is CASRLGPEAFF. The DNA of the CDR3 is TGTGCCAGCAGGCTGGGCCCTGAAGCTTTCTTT.

CDR3 coding DNA: TGTGCCAGTACGGACAGGGCCGACTATGGCTACACCTTC. Amino acids: CASTDRADYGYTF. The chain combines TRBV19 with TRBJ1-2; the match to TRBD1 covers 8 bases. From germline, CDR1 is LNHDA and CDR2 SQIVND (reference sequence). This CDR3 is 13 amino acids long. Germline trimming cut 7 bases from V and 3 bases from J; bases unmatched to any gene: 4.

V usage is TRBV5-6 and J usage is TRBJ1-2, with 7 bases aligning to TRBD1. V was pared by 0 bases and J by 6 bases, with 14 bases of the junction left unmatched. This CDR3 is 17 amino acids long. Germline V CDR1 and CDR2: SGHDT, YYEEEE. The chain's CDR3 is CASSLVGGQRANDGYTF. The CDR3 nucleotides read TGTGCCAGCAGCTTGGTAGGGGGACAGAGAGCGAACGATGGCTACACCTTC. The complete variable domain, with remaining parts taken from reference TRBV5-6 and TRBJ1-2, reads DAGVTQSPTHLIKTRGQQVTLRCSPKSGHDTVSWYQQALGQGPQFIFQYYEEEERQRGNFPDRFSGHQFPNYSSELNVNALLLGDSALYLCASSLVGGQRANDGYTFGSGTRLTVV.

The chain has TRBV6-1 and TRBJ1-1, with no clear D. The CDR3 loop spans 14 amino acids. The ends were cut back, 2 bases at V and 5 bases at J, with 12 bases in the middle. The germline V gene has CDR1 MNHNS and CDR2 SASEGT. CDR3 loop: CASSEKGPGTEAFF. The CDR3 DNA is TGTGCCAGCAGTGAAAAGGGCCCGGGAACTGAAGCTTTCTTT.

The chain joins TRBV29-1 to TRBJ1-3; maybe TRBD1 (6 bases). The germline CDR1 and CDR2 sequences are SQVTM and ANQGSEA. Trimming shortened V by 4 bases and J by 5 bases, and 18 bases separated the two germline ends. The CDR3 is 15 amino acids. DNA of the CDR3: TGCAGCGTTGTGGGCGTGGGGACAAGGAGAAACACCATATATTTT. Protein sequence: CSVVGVGTRRNTIYF.

The chain uses TRBV5-6 and TRBJ2-1; perhaps TRBD2 as D (6 bases). Trimming cost V 3 bases and J 5 bases, with 15 bases left between them. The CDR3 covers 15 residues. The germline V gene encodes CDR1 SGHDT and CDR2 YYEEEE. The CDR3 is CASSSYSGSHNEQFF. The CDR3 DNA is TGTGCCAGCAGCTCCTACAGCGGGTCCCACAATGAGCAGTTCTTC.

DNA for the CDR3: TGTGCCTGGAAACCCGCTAGCGGTACCTACAATGAGCAGTTCTTC. The encoded protein is CAWKPASGTYNEQFF. J is TRBJ2-1 and V is TRBV30, with TRBD2 matching 7 bases. This CDR3 has 15 amino acids. Germline CDR1 reads GTSNPN; CDR2 reads SVGIG (reference sequence). V lost 4 bases and J lost 2; bases outside the gene matches: 8.

This clone was seen ten or more times. V and J are TRBV28 and TRBJ1-5, with D perhaps matching TRBD1 (6 bases). With 7 bases removed from V and 2 bases from J, the gap between germline ends came to 12 bases. Looked up from germline, CDR1 is MDHEN and CDR2 is SYDVKM. The CDR3 extends over 14 amino acids. CDR3 sequence reads: CASTIQGGNQPQHF. The CDR3 coding sequence is TGTGCCAGCACCATACAGGGTGGCAATCAGCCCCAGCATTTT.

The CDR3 region is CASSLQGWSTDTQYF. The CDR3 DNA reads TGTGCCAGCAGTCTCCAGGGCTGGAGCACAGATACGCAGTATTTT. The chain carries TRBV28 and TRBJ2-3; D might be TRBD1 (5 bases). The CDR3 consists of 15 residues. Germline CDR1 reads MDHEN; CDR2 reads SYDVKM. V lost 5 bases to trimming and J lost 0 bases, with 12 bases between them.

J is TRBJ2-2 and V is TRBV10-3, with D tentatively TRBD2 (6 bases). V gave up 11 bases and J gave up 4 bases, with 17 bases separating them. CDR1 is ENHRY and CDR2 is SYGVKD in the germline V gene. This CDR3 has 14 residues. CDR3 in amino acids: CAGSGTSFTGELFF. In DNA form, the CDR3 reads TGTGCCGGGTCCGGGACTTCGTTCACCGGGGAGCTGTTTTTT.

This sequence joins TRBV24-1 and TRBJ2-1; 11 bases line up with TRBD1. This CDR3 is 15 amino acids long. Germline V lookup: CDR1 KGHDR, CDR2 SFDVKD. V lost 10 bases to trimming and J lost 6 bases; unmatched junction nucleotides: 10. CDR3 coding DNA: TGTGCCACTGAAGCGGGCGGGACAGGGGGCAATGAGCAGTTCTTC. Its protein product is CATEAGGTGGNEQFF.

The chain uses TRBV19 and TRBJ1-5; D uncertain. The V gene's germline CDR1 is LNHDA and CDR2 SQIVND (reference sequence). The CDR3 is made up of 17 amino acids. V lost 2 bases and J 0 bases, leaving 14 bases between the germline ends. Written as DNA, the CDR3 is TGTGCCAGTAGTATACTCAGTTCAACATATAGCAATCAGCCCCAGCATTTT. Amino acid sequence: CASSILSSTYSNQPQHF. Filled out from reference TRBV19 and TRBJ1-5, the complete variable domain reads DGGITQSPKYLFRKEGQNVTLSCEQNLNHDAMYWYRQDPGQGLRLIYYSQIVNDFQKGDIAEGYSVSREKKESFPLTVTSAQKNPTAFYLCASSILSSTYSNQPQHFGDGTRLSIL.

This rearrangement joins TRBV4-1 to TRBJ2-1; 10 bases match TRBD2. Trimming removed 4 bases from V and 4 bases from J; junction bases left unmatched: 7. Germline V CDR1 and CDR2: MGHRA, YSYEKL. The CDR3 sequence is 16 residues long. CDR3 bases: TGCGCCAGCAGCCTGGGACTAGCGAACCGGTACAATGAGCAGTTCTTC. Translated: CASSLGLANRYNEQFF.

On this clone: Distinct nucleotide sequences in the sample also encode this CDR3. The chain joins TRBV28 to TRBJ1-6, with D unclear. The CDR3 totals 14 residues. The germline V gene encodes CDR1 MDHEN and CDR2 SYDVKM. Trimming shortened V by 6 bases and J by 0 bases, and 6 bases separated the two germline ends. This CDR3 is CASRLSSYNSPLHF. CDR3 nucleotide sequence: TGTGCCAGCAGACTAAGCTCCTATAATTCACCCCTCCACTTT.

The chain uses TRBV21-1 and TRBJ2-7; TRBD2 was called by the table and not checked on the DNA. TRBV21-1 is described as a pseudogene. This CDR3 region has 16 residues. For the CDR3, the DNA is TGTGCCAGCAGCAAAGCTGGAGGGAGGGCCTACTACGAGCAGTACTTC. Translation: CASSKAGGRAYYEQYF.

In nucleotides, the CDR3 is TGTGCCAGCAGCTCCGAAGGGACTAGCGGGAGTGTGAAGTACTTC. It specifies CASSSEGTSGSVKYF. The rearrangement uses TRBV6-5 and TRBJ2-7; TRBD2 matches at 14 bases. V trimming: 6 bases; J trimming: 11 bases; junction bases outside the gene matches: 12. Germline V CDR1 and CDR2: MNHEY, SVGAGI. The CDR3 runs 15 residues.

The chain couples TRBV21-1 to TRBJ2-1; TRBD1 reflects the table's D call only, with no check against the DNA. TRBV21-1 has pseudogene status. The CDR3 runs to 14 residues. CDR3 sequence: CASSNRDRDDEQFF. CDR3 in DNA: TGTGCCAGCAGCAACCGGGACAGGGATGATGAGCAGTTCTTC.

The chain joins TRBV7-8 to TRBJ2-2; perhaps TRBD1 as D (5 bases). The CDR3 covers 14 residues. Germline CDR1 SGHVS, CDR2 FQNEAQ. V lost 2 bases and J 6 bases, leaving 10 bases between the germline ends. The CDR3 loop is CASSLRGWAGELFF. CDR3 bases: TGTGCCAGCAGCTTAAGGGGTTGGGCCGGGGAGCTGTTTTTT. Full variable domain (missing parts from reference TRBV7-8 and TRBJ2-2): GAGVSQSPRYKVAKRGQDVALRCDPISGHVSLFWYQQALGQGPEFLTYFQNEAQLDKSGLPSDRFFAERPEGSVSTLKIQRTQQEDSAVYLCASSLRGWAGELFFGEGSRLTVL.

The gene calls are TRBV20-1 and TRBJ2-2; 14 nucleotides align to TRBD2. The germline CDR1 and CDR2 sequences are DFQATT and SNEGSKA (reference sequence). The CDR3 totals 18 residues. V lost 3 bases to trimming and J lost 4 bases; unmatched junction nucleotides: 10. DNA of the CDR3: TGCAGTGCTAGTGGCCCGGGACTAGCGGGAGTACCCACCGGGGAGCTGTTTTTT. This encodes CSASGPGLAGVPTGELFF.

The V call is TRBV5-4, the J call TRBJ2-2, with TRBD2 identical over 8 bases. V lost 1 base, J lost 5 bases, and 13 bases stayed unmatched. The CDR3 is made up of 18 amino acids. From germline, CDR1 is SGHNT and CDR2 YYREEE (reference sequence). CDR3 sequence (DNA): TGTGCCAGCAGCTTGCGGTCTTCGGGGGGGTGGAGAACCGGGGAGCTGTTTTTT. Its protein is CASSLRSSGGWRTGELFF.

The chain recombines TRBV7-9 with TRBJ2-1; the match to TRBD2 covers 10 bases. CDR3 size: 14 residues. Losses at the gene ends were 3 bases for V and 4 bases for J; bases not matched to a gene: 0. Germline-derived CDR1 and CDR2 are SEHNR and FQNEAQ (reference sequence). CDR3 amino acids: CASSFSGGYNEQFF. CDR3 sequence (DNA): TGTGCCAGCAGCTTTAGCGGGGGGTACAATGAGCAGTTCTTC.